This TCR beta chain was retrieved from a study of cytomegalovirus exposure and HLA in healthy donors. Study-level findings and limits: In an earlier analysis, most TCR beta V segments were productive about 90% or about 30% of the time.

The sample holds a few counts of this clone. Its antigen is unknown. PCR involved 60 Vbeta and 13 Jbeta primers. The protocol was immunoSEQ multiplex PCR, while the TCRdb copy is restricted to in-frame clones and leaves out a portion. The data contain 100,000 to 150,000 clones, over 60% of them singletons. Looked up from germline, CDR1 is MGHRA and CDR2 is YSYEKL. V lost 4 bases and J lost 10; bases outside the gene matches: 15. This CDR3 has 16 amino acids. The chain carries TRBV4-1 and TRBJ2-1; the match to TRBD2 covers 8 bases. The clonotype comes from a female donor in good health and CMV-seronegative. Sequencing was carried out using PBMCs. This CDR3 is CASSPLGAGADREQFF. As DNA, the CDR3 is TGCGCCAGCAGCCCCCTCGGAGCGGGGGCTGACAGGGAGCAGTTCTTC.